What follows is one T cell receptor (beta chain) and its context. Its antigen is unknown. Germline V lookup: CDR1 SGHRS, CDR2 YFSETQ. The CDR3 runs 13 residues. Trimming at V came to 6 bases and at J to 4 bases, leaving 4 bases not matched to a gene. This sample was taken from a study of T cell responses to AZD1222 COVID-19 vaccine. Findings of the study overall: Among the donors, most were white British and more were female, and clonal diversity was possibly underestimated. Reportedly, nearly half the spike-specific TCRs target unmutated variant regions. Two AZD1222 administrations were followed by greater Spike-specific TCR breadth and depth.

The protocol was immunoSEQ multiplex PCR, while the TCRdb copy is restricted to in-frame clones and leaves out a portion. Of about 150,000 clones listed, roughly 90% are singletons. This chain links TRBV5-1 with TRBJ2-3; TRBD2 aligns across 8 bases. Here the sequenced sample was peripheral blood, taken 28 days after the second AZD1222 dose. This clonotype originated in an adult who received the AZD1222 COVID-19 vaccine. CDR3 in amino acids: CASNLGGADTQYF. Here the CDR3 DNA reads TGCGCCAGCAACCTCGGGGGGGCAGATACGCAGTATTTT.